This is a list of T cell receptor beta chains from one sample in a study of cytotoxic CD8 clonotypes in ibrutinib-treated CLL. Using immunoSEQ multiplex PCR, the repertoire was profiled, and TCRdb retains in-frame clones only, with some absent. Of fewer than 400,000 clones in the sample, 60% to 80% are singletons; the top ten hold around 6.5%. Sequenced material: PBMCs, taken after 36 months of ibrutinib treatment. These receptors originate from a human donor with chronic lymphocytic leukemia. Both conserved end residues are part of each CDR3. D genes are given only for firm matches. For some rows the clone size is stated as once, few or many, or as a class when expanded; others skip it.

NA	TRBV6-4	TRBJ1-6	NA	13	TGTGCCAGCAGTGAAGACGTTTATTCACCCCTCCACTTT	CASSEDVYSPLHF
NA	TRBV11-2	TRBJ2-7	NA	14	TGTGCCAGCAGCTTAGTTTCCTCTCCACGCGAGCAGTACTTC	CASSLVSSPREQYF
TRBD1	TRBV29-1	TRBJ2-7	few	14	TGCAGCGTTGTTACCCGGACAGGGTTCCACGAGCAGTACTTC	CSVVTRTGFHEQYF
NA	TRBV20-1	TRBJ2-7	few	11	TGCAGTGCTAGTGAGACCTACGAGCAGTACTTC	CSASETYEQYF
NA	TRBV29-1	TRBJ2-7	few	13	TGCAGCGTTGAATTTTTGGGCTCCTACGAGCAGTACTTC	CSVEFLGSYEQYF
TRBD1	TRBV10-2	TRBJ2-7	NA	14	TGCGCCAGCAGTGAGGGTGGGACAGTCCGCGAGCAGTACTTC	CASSEGGTVREQYF
TRBD2	TRBV11-3	TRBJ2-2	once	15	TGTGCCAGCAGCTTGGAAGCGGGAGTCGCCGGGGAGCTGTTTTTT	CASSLEAGVAGELFF
NA	TRBV5-6	TRBJ1-6	NA	16	TGTGCCAGCAGCTTGTGGCGCACGCTCCATGGATCACCCCTCCACTTT	CASSLWRTLHGSPLHF
TRBD1	TRBV5-1	TRBJ1-1	NA	14	TGCGCCAGCAGCCAATGGACAGGGGGCACTGAAGCTTTCTTT	CASSQWTGGTEAFF
NA	TRBV19	TRBJ2-3	NA	15	TGTGCCAGTACCAAACGAGTGGTATGGGCAGATACGCAGTATTTT	CASTKRVVWADTQYF
NA	TRBV7-6	TRBJ2-3	NA	16	TGTGCCAGCAGTCGAAGCGGTAGCGGTAGCACAGATACGCAGTATTTT	CASSRSGSGSTDTQYF
NA	TRBV7-2	TRBJ2-4	NA	16	TGTGCCAGCAGTCCTGCAGGGTACGAAGCCAAAAACATTCAGTACTTC	CASSPAGYEAKNIQYF
TRBD1	TRBV11-2	TRBJ2-7	NA	14	TGTGCCAGCAGCTTCGCAGGGGGCAGCTACGAGCAGTACTTC	CASSFAGGSYEQYF
NA	TRBV27	TRBJ1-6	NA	15	TGTGCCAGCAGTTTGATGTGGGGTGGGAATTCACCCCTCCACTTT	CASSLMWGGNSPLHF
TRBD1	TRBV6-1	TRBJ1-6	few	13	TGTGCCAGCAGAAGGACAGGGAATTCACCCCTCCACTTT	CASRRTGNSPLHF
NA	TRBV9	TRBJ2-5	NA	13	TGTGCCAGCAGCGGAGGGACGGGAGAGACCCAGTACTTC	CASSGGTGETQYF
NA	TRBV30	TRBJ1-2	NA	13	TGTGCCTGGAGTGCGGTGGGCTTTGGCGGCTACACCTTC	CAWSAVGFGGYTF
TRBD1	TRBV29-1	TRBJ1-1	NA	13	TGCAGCGTCCGAGGACAGGGGAACACTGAAGCTTTCTTT	CSVRGQGNTEAFF
NA	TRBV18	TRBJ1-2	few	13	TGTGCCAGCTCACCACCGAACAGCTATGGCTACACCTTC	CASSPPNSYGYTF
TRBD2	TRBV6-1	TRBJ2-5	NA	15	TGTGCCAGCAGTGGTTTGGGACTAGGGGGTGAGACCCAGTACTTC	CASSGLGLGGETQYF
TRBD1	TRBV2	TRBJ1-2	NA	15	TGTGCCAGCAGCTATGACAGGGCAATTGGTTATGGCTACACCTTC	CASSYDRAIGYGYTF
NA	TRBV19	TRBJ1-5	NA	13	TGTGCCAGTAGTTACGGGGATCGTCAGCCCCAGCATTTT	CASSYGDRQPQHF
TRBD2	TRBV7-2	TRBJ2-3	NA	13	TGTGCCAGCAGCTTAGGCCCTAGCGGTACGCAGTATTTT	CASSLGPSGTQYF
NA	TRBV5-4	TRBJ1-4	few	13	TGTGCCAGCACGAAGCCAGAGTCCGAAAAACTGTTTTTT	CASTKPESEKLFF
TRBD1	TRBV29-1	TRBJ1-5	NA	15	TGCAGCGTTGAAGTGGGACAGGGAGGAGGTCAGCCCCAGCATTTT	CSVEVGQGGGQPQHF
NA	TRBV7-9	TRBJ2-3	NA	16	TGTGCCAGCAGCCCCCCGGACAGTACTAGCACAGATACGCAGTATTTT	CASSPPDSTSTDTQYF